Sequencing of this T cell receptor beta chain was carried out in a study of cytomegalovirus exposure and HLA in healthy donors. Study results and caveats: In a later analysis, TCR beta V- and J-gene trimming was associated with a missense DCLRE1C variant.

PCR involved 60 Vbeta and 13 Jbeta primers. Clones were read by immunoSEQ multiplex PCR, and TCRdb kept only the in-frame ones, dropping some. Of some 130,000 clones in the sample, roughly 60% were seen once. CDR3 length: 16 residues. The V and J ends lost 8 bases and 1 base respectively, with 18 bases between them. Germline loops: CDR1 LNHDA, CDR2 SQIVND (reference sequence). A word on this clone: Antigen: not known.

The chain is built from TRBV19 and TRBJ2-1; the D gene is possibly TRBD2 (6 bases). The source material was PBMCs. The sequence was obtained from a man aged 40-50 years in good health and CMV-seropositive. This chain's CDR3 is CASHTWGSGSYNEQFF. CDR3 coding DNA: TGTGCCAGTCATACCTGGGGAAGCGGGTCCTACAATGAGCAGTTCTTC. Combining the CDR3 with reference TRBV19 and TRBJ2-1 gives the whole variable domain DGGITQSPKYLFRKEGQNVTLSCEQNLNHDAMYWYRQDPGQGLRLIYYSQIVNDFQKGDIAEGYSVSREKKESFPLTVTSAQKNPTAFYLCASHTWGSGSYNEQFFGPGTRLTVL.